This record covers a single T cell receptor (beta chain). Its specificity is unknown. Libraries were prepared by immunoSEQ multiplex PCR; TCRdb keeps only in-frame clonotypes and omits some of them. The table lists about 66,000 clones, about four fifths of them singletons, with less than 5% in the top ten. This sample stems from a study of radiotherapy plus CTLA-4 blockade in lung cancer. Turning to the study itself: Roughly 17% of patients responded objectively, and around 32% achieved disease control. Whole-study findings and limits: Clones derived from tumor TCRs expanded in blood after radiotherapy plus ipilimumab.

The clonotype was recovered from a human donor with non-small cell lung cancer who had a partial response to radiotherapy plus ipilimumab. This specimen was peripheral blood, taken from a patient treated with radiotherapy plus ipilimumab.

The DNA for the CDR3 is TGTGCCAGCACCCGGGAACAGCGGGACTATGGCTACACCTTC. This sequence encodes CASTREQRDYGYTF. V gene TRBV5-6 combines with J gene TRBJ1-2; the D is unclear. The CDR3 is 14 amino acids. Germline V CDR1 and CDR2: SGHDT, YYEEEE. The V gene lost 6 bases and the J gene lost 3 bases, with 15 bases spanning the gap. Full variable domain (missing parts from reference TRBV5-6 and TRBJ1-2): DAGVTQSPTHLIKTRGQQVTLRCSPKSGHDTVSWYQQALGQGPQFIFQYYEEEERQRGNFPDRFSGHQFPNYSSELNVNALLLGDSALYLCASTREQRDYGYTFGSGTRLTVV.